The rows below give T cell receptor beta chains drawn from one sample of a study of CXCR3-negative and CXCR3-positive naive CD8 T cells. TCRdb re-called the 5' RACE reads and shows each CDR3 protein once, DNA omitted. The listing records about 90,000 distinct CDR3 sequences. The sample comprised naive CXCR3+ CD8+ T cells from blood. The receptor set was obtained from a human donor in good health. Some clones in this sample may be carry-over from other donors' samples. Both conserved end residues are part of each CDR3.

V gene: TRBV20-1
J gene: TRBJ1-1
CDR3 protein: CSAWTGLNTEAFF

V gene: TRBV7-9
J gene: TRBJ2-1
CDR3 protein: CASSPISKEQFF

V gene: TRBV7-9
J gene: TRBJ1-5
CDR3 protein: CASSPSPGTGGDQPQHF

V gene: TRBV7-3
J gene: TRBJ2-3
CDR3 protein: CASSHSTSGGLRVTDTQYF

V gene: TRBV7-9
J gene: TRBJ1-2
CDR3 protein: CASSLFSRGYTF

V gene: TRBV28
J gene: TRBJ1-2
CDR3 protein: CASSSPGQGKGYTF

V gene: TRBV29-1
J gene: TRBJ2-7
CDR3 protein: CSVQEWTKYEQYF

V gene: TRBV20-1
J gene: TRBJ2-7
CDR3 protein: CSALGDPDYEQYF

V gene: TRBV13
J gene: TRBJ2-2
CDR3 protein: CASSLTPGDTRELFF

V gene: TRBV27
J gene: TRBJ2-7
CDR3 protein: CASSLEVGPSYEQYF

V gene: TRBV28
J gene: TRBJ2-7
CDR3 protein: CASSFLPADRGIGYEQYF

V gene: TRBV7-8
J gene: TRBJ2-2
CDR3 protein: CASSRGTTVTRGRTGELFF

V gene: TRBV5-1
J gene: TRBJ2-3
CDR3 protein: CASSLTSGRADTQYF

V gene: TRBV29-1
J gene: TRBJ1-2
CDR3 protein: CSVSRNGGYTF

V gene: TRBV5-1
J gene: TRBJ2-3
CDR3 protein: CASSFSVIGTDTQYF

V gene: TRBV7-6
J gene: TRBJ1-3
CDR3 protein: CASSRASGNTIYF

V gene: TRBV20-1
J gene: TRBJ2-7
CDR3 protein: CSAKGLALSYEQYF

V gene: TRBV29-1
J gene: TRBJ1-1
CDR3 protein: CSVTGMNTEAFF

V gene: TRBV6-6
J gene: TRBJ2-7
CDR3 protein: CASSYSKAGRYEQYF

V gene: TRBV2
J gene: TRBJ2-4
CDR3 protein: CASSELTTPERNIQYF

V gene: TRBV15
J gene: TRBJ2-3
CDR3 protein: CATSSWTRVTDTQYF

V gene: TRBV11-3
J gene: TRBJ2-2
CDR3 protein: CASSPMDYPNTGELFF

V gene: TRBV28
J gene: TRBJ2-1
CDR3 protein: CASSLIGRAVNNEQFF

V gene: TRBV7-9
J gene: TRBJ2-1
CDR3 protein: CASSFTGNEQFF

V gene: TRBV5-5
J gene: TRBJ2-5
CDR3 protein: CASSSPARGSKETQYF

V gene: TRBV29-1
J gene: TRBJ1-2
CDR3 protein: CSVEDSRQYYGYTF

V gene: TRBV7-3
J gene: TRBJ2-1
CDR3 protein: CASGLGSYNEQFF

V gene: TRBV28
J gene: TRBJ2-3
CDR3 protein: CASRRPADTQYF

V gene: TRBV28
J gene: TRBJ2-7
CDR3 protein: CASSSLEGWSYEQYF

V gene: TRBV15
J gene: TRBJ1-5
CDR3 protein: CATSTRQGWQPQHF

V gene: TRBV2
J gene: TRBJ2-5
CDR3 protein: CASRERQNQETQYF

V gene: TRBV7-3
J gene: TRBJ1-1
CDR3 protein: CASSQGSPTEAFF

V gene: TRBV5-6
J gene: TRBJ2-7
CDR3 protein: CASSPGIAYEQYF

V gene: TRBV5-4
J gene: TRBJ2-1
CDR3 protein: CASSLSTVYNEQFF

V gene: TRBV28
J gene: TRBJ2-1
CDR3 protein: CASSRLAVYNEQFF

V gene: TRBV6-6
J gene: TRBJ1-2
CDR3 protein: CASSYTGVNGYTF

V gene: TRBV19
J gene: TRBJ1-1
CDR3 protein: CATRQGSTEAFF

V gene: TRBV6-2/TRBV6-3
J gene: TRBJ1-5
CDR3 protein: CASQPSLGNQPQHF